Below, 29 T cell receptor beta chains from the same sample are listed, as sequenced in a study of CD8 T cells in ankylosing spondylitis. In TCRdb, the 5' RACE reads were re-called with MiXCR into one record per CDR3 protein. The top ten hold around 45% of the sample, which has 30,000 to 45,000 distinct CDR3 sequences, 16% seen once. The sequenced material came from blood. All receptors derive from a male donor with ankylosing spondylitis or in good health (not recorded which).

The chain employs TRBV7-2 and TRBJ2-2; no clear D. This CDR3 spans 15 amino acids. The germline CDR1 and CDR2 sequences are SGHTA and FQGNSA. Trimming removed 1 base at V and 0 bases at J, with 6 bases between. CDR3 residues: CASSLVRPNTGELFF. CDR3 DNA: TGTGCCAGCAGCTTAGTTCGGCCGAACACCGGGGAGCTGTTTTTT. Combining the CDR3 with reference TRBV7-2 and TRBJ2-2 gives the whole variable domain GAGVSQSPSNKVTEKGKDVELRCDPISGHTALYWYRQSLGQGLEFLIYFQGNSAPDKSGLPSDRFSAERTGGSVSTLTIQRTQQEDSAVYLCASSLVRPNTGELFFGEGSRLTVL.

The chain combines TRBV6-2 or TRBV6-3 with TRBJ2-5; D call uncertain. CDR1 is MNHEY and CDR2 is SVGEGT in the germline V gene. The CDR3 contains 12 residues. Trimming removed 6 bases from V and 2 bases from J, with 7 bases in between. The CDR3 reads CASSSRQETQYF. The DNA of the CDR3 is TGTGCCAGCAGCTCACGTCAAGAGACCCAGTACTTC.

Ten or more counts support this clonotype. This rearrangement joins TRBV7-9 to TRBJ2-7; D could derive from TRBD1 or TRBD2 (5 bases each). CDR3 length: 15 amino acids. V was trimmed by 1 base and J by 2 bases, leaving 12 bases between them. Germline CDR1 SEHNR, CDR2 FQNEAQ (reference sequence). In DNA, the CDR3 is TGTGCCAGCAGCTTAGTACTAGGGACCACCTACGAGCAGTACTTC. The encoded protein is CASSLVLGTTYEQYF. Based on the CDR3 plus reference TRBV7-9 and TRBJ2-7, the full variable domain is DTGVSQNPRHKITKRGQNVTFRCDPISEHNRLYWYRQTLGQGPEFLTYFQNEAQLEKSRLLSDRFSAERPKGSFSTLEIQRTEQGDSAMYLCASSLVLGTTYEQYFGPGTRLTVT.

The chain carries TRBV7-2 and TRBJ2-4; D is undetermined. The germline gives CDR1 SGHTA, CDR2 FQGNSA. The CDR3 loop spans 15 amino acids. Trimming took off 2 bases at V and 1 base at J, with 9 bases between the two ends. Written as DNA, the CDR3 is TGTGCCAGCAGCTTAATGGGCGCGGCCAAAAACATTCAGTACTTC. Its translation: CASSLMGAAKNIQYF.

The chain combines TRBV28 with TRBJ2-3, with unresolved D. V lost 6 bases, J lost 0 bases, and 10 bases lay in between. The V gene's germline CDR1 is MDHEN and CDR2 SYDVKM. The CDR3 loop spans 14 amino acids. The CDR3 DNA sequence: TGTGCCAGCAGCCTCCTCGGAAGCACAGATACGCAGTATTTT. This encodes CASSLLGSTDTQYF. The complete variable domain, with remaining parts taken from reference TRBV28 and TRBJ2-3, reads DVKVTQSSRYLVKRTGEKVFLECVQDMDHENMFWYRQDPGLGLRLIYFSYDVKMKEKGDIPEGYSVSREKKERFSLILESASTNQTSMYLCASSLLGSTDTQYFGPGTRLTVL.

The chain has TRBV28 and TRBJ2-3; D uncertain. The length of the CDR3 is 13 residues. With 7 bases removed from V and 0 bases from J, the gap between germline ends came to 8 bases. Per germline, CDR1 MDHEN and CDR2 SYDVKM. The CDR3 spells CASTTPSTDTQYF. The CDR3 nucleotides are TGTGCCAGCACGACACCTAGCACAGATACGCAGTATTTT.

In its sample, this clonotype was seen a few times. CDR3 nucleotides: TGTGCCAGCAGTTCCAGGACCTTAGGGAGGGAGCAGTACGTC. Translated: CASSSRTLGREQYV. The genes are TRBV28 and TRBJ2-7, with a weak D call TRBD2 (6 bases). Germline CDR1 and CDR2: MDHEN and SYDVKM. Trimming cost V 4 bases and J 7 bases, with 17 bases left between them. This CDR3 has 14 amino acids.

V and J are TRBV11-2 and TRBJ2-1; unclear D gene. The CDR3 is 13 residues long. Trimming stripped 0 bases from V and 7 bases from J, with 7 bases between. CDR1 is SGHAT and CDR2 is FQNNGV in the germline V gene. CDR3 bases: TGTGCCAGCAGCTTAGATGTTACTAATGAGCAGTTCTTC. Residues: CASSLDVTNEQFF.

This clonotype was observed a handful of times. J is TRBJ2-7 and V is TRBV4-3, with D uncertain. V was pared by 0 bases and J by 3 bases, with 3 bases between. Germline V gene sequence: CDR1 LGHNA, CDR2 YSLEER. The CDR3 is made up of 12 amino acids. CDR3 protein: CASSQDNYEQYF. CDR3 coding DNA: TGCGCCAGCAGCCAAGACAACTACGAGCAGTACTTC.

The genes are TRBV5-1 and TRBJ2-3; D is possibly TRBD2 (6 bases). Per germline, CDR1 SGHRS and CDR2 YFSETQ. This CDR3 is built from 16 residues. V lost 0 bases to trimming and J lost 2 bases, with 13 bases between them. The CDR3, as DNA: TGCGCCAGCAGCTTGGAAGGGCGGGATACCACAGATACGCAGTATTTT. It yields the protein CASSLEGRDTTDTQYF.

The chain links TRBV11-1 to TRBJ2-1; D not certain. Germline V gene data show CDR1 as SGHAT and CDR2 as FQDESV (reference sequence). Trimming left V 8 bases short and J 7 bases short, with 12 bases between. The CDR3 loop spans 12 amino acids. For the CDR3, the DNA is TGTGCCAGCGGTCTTGGTAGGAATGAGCAGTTCTTC. Protein: CASGLGRNEQFF.

The chain recombines TRBV28 with TRBJ2-2; D is unresolved. V dropped 3 bases and J dropped 5 bases, with 13 bases sitting between them. The CDR3 has 15 amino acids. CDR1 is MDHEN and CDR2 is SYDVKM in the germline V gene. The CDR3 DNA sequence: TGTGCCAGCAGTTTCGACACTACGCGTACCGGGGAGCTGTTTTTT. This gives the protein CASSFDTTRTGELFF.

In its sample, this clonotype was seen a few times. This sequence joins TRBV28 and TRBJ2-7; D is undetermined. V was cut by 2 bases and J by 7 bases, with 12 bases left in between. Germline lookup yields CDR1 MDHEN and CDR2 SYDVKM. The CDR3 is made up of 13 amino acids. The CDR3 region is CASSLKAKLEQYV. The CDR3 DNA reads TGTGCCAGCAGTTTAAAAGCGAAGTTAGAGCAGTACGTC.

The chain recombines TRBV27 with TRBJ1-4; 8 positions agree with TRBD1. V dropped 2 bases and J dropped 4; count of bases not matched to a gene: 3. The CDR3 covers 15 residues. Germline CDR1 reads MNHEY; CDR2 reads SMNVEV (reference sequence). This chain's CDR3 is CASSLGTGYNEKLFF. The DNA for the CDR3 is TGTGCCAGCAGTTTAGGGACAGGTTATAATGAAAAACTGTTTTTT.

As for this clonotype: It may be a read error: a sequence one base away is much more abundant. This sequence joins TRBV6-5 and TRBJ2-2; D is unclear. V was pared by 6 bases and J by 4 bases, with 3 bases between. The V gene's germline CDR1 is MNHEY and CDR2 SVGAGI. CDR3 length equals 11 residues. The CDR3 sequence is CASRTTGELFF. The CDR3 nucleotides read TGTGCCAGCAGGACCACCGGGGAGCTGTTTTTT.

This chain connects TRBV6-2 or TRBV6-3 to TRBJ2-1; TRBD1 might be the D (6 bases). The CDR3 totals 13 residues. The V end lost 5 bases, the J end lost 6 bases, and 11 bases lay between the germline ends. Germline V lookup: CDR1 MNHEY, CDR2 SVGEGT. The CDR3, as DNA: TGTGCCAGCAGTGCCGGGACATCCAATGAGCAGTTCTTC. This codes for CASSAGTSNEQFF.

This chain uses TRBV12-3 or TRBV12-4 with TRBJ1-3; TRBD1 matches at 7 bases. With 8 bases clipped from V and 1 base from J, the junction kept 5 bases outside the gene matches. The CDR3 has 14 amino acids. The CDR3 loop reads CASLRTGSGNTIYF. The CDR3 region has the DNA TGTGCCAGCCTAAGGACAGGATCTGGAAACACCATATATTTT.

This clonotype was recorded many times. The chain combines TRBV28 with TRBJ2-1; 8 positions match TRBD2. In germline, CDR1 is MDHEN, CDR2 SYDVKM. This CDR3 contains 15 residues. Unmatched junction bases numbered 7, after V lost 6 bases and J lost 3 bases. The CDR3 coding sequence is TGTGCCAGCAGCCCCACTAGCGGAAACTACAATGAGCAGTTCTTC. Amino acids: CASSPTSGNYNEQFF.

This clonotype appeared a few times. The chain links TRBV6-2 or TRBV6-3 to TRBJ2-7; TRBD2 aligns across 8 bases. Unmatched junction bases numbered 15, after V lost 8 bases and J lost 6 bases. This CDR3 comprises 15 residues. The V gene's germline CDR1 is MNHEY and CDR2 SVGEGT. For the CDR3, the DNA is TGTGCCAGCCGGGCGCGGGGGGTTGGAGTTGTCGAGCAGTACGTC. It yields the protein CASRARGVGVVEQYV.

This clonotype was seen ten or more times. The V gene is TRBV6-2 or TRBV6-3, the J gene TRBJ2-7; D ambiguous. V was cut by 7 bases and J by 2 bases, with 15 bases left in between. The CDR3 consists of 14 residues. Germline-derived CDR1 and CDR2 are MNHEY and SVGEGT. The CDR3 reads CASTQELPTYEQYF. As DNA, the CDR3 is TGTGCCAGCACCCAAGAACTTCCCACCTACGAGCAGTACTTC.

A few counts support this clonotype. This chain uses TRBV20-1 with TRBJ1-5; D is undetermined. CDR3 length: 17 residues. Germline assignment: CDR1 DFQATT and CDR2 SNEGSKA (reference sequence). V gave up 2 bases and J gave up 0 bases, with 17 bases separating them. The CDR3 DNA follows: TGCAGTGCTAGATCGGGCAGAGGGTTAGCTAGCAATCAGCCCCAGCATTTT. Its protein product is CSARSGRGLASNQPQHF.

The V call is TRBV24-1, the J call TRBJ2-1; no firm D call. Germline CDR1 KGHDR, CDR2 SFDVKD. The CDR3 runs 15 residues. V was cut by 5 bases and J by 2 bases, with 12 bases left in between. CDR3 coding DNA: TGTGCCACCAGTGGCAGGACGGGCACCTACAATGAGCAGTTCTTC. Its translation: CATSGRTGTYNEQFF.

The sample holds a few counts of this clonotype. This chain links TRBV12-3 or TRBV12-4 with TRBJ2-2; D unresolved. This CDR3 spans 15 amino acids. Deletions cut 2 bases from V and 4 bases from J, with 11 bases between. The CDR3 DNA sequence: TGTGCCAGCAGTTTAAATGGTCTAAGCACCGGGGAGCTGTTTTTT. Encoded protein: CASSLNGLSTGELFF.

This rearrangement joins TRBV12-3 or TRBV12-4 to TRBJ2-4; 9 bases are a match to TRBD2. The V and J ends lost 6 bases and 4 bases, in that order; junction bases with no gene match: 7. CDR3 length equals 15 residues. CDR3 sequence: CASSRSGGRKNIQYF. Written as DNA, the CDR3 is TGTGCCAGCAGCCGTAGCGGGGGACGTAAAAACATTCAGTACTTC.

The gene calls are TRBV7-9 and TRBJ1-1, with a tentative D call TRBD1 (6 bases). Trimming removed 4 bases at V and 1 base at J, with 13 bases between. CDR1 is SEHNR and CDR2 is FQNEAQ in the germline V gene (reference sequence). The CDR3 is 15 amino acids. The CDR3 DNA is TGTGCCAGCAGCTCCCCGGAGGGGGGGAACACTGAAGCTTTCTTT. Amino acids: CASSSPEGGNTEAFF.

The gene calls are TRBV7-9 and TRBJ2-3; 11 bases line up with TRBD2. The CDR3 runs to 16 residues. Germline V lookup: CDR1 SEHNR, CDR2 FQNEAQ (reference sequence). The ends lost 4 bases at V and 2 bases at J; junction bases unmatched: 5. The CDR3: CASSYGGLADTDTQYF. CDR3 bases: TGTGCCAGCAGCTACGGGGGACTAGCGGACACAGATACGCAGTATTTT.

This clonotype is categorized as medium-sized. V usage is TRBV12-3 or TRBV12-4 and J usage is TRBJ1-1; D is uncertain. CDR3 length equals 13 residues. V shed 4 bases and J shed 1 base, with 7 bases lying between them. DNA for the CDR3: TGTGCCAGCAGTTCCGGACCGAACACTGAAGCTTTCTTT. Translating it yields CASSSGPNTEAFF.

This clonotype was picked up a small number of times. The V call is TRBV4-1, the J call TRBJ1-2; D unresolved. V gave up 1 base and J gave up 8 bases, with 17 bases separating them. Germline V lookup: CDR1 MGHRA, CDR2 YSYEKL. The CDR3 consists of 15 residues. The CDR3 DNA is TGCGCCAGCAGCCAAGCCAACGGCCGCGACGGCGGCTACACCTTC. It yields the protein CASSQANGRDGGYTF.

This clonotype was detected only a few times. This chain uses TRBV6-1 with TRBJ2-2; no clear D. This CDR3 contains 12 residues. Germline V gene lookup returns CDR1 MNHNS and CDR2 SASEGT. Trimming took 1 base from V and 15 from J, leaving 12 bases between them. The CDR3 spells CASSEVGMLLFF. DNA of the CDR3: TGTGCCAGCAGTGAAGTAGGGATGTTATTGTTTTTT.